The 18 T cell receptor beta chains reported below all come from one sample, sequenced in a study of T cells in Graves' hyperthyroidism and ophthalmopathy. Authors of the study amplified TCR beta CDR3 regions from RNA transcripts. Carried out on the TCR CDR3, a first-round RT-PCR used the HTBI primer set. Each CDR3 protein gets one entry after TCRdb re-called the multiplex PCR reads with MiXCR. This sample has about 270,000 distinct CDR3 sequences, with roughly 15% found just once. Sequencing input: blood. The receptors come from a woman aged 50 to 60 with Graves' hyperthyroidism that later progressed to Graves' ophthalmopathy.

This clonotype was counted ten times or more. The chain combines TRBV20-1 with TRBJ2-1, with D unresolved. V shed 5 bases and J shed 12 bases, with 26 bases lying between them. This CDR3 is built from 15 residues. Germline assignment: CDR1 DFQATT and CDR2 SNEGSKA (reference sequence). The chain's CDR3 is CSAYPPPQRIDGQFF. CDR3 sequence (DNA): TGCAGTGCTTACCCCCCCCCCCAAAGGATTGACGGGCAGTTCTTC.

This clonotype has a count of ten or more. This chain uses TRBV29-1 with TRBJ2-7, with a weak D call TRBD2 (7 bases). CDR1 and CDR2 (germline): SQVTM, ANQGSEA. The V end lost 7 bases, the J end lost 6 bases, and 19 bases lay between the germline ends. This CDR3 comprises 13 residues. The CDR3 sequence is CSATGPRGVEQYF. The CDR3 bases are TGCAGCGCGACAGGACCCCGGGGGGTCGAGCAGTACTTC.

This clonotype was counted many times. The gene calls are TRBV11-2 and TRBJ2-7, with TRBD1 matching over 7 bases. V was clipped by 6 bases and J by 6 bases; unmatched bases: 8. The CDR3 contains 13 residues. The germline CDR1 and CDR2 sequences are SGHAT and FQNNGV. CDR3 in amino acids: CASSYDRDVEQYF. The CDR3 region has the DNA TGTGCCAGCAGTTATGACAGGGATGTCGAGCAGTACTTC. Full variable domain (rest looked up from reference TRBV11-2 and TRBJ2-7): EAGVAQSPRYKIIEKRQSVAFWCNPISGHATLYWYQQILGQGPKLLIQFQNNGVVDDSQLPKDRFSAERLKGVDSTLKIQPAKLEDSAVYLCASSYDRDVEQYFGPGTRLTVT.

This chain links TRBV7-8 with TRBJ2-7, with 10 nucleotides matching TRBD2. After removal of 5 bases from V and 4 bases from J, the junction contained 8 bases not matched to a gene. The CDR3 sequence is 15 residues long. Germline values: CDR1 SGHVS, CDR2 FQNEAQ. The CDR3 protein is CASSAGLAGVYEQYF. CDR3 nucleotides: TGTGCCAGCAGCGCAGGTCTAGCGGGAGTTTACGAGCAGTACTTC.

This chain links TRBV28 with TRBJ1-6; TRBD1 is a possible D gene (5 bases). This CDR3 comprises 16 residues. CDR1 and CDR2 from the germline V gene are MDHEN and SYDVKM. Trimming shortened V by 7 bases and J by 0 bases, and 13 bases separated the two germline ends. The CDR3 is CASNIGGGSYNSPLHF. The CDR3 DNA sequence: TGTGCCAGCAATATCGGGGGGGGCTCCTATAATTCACCCCTCCACTTT. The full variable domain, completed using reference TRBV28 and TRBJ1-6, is DVKVTQSSRYLVKRTGEKVFLECVQDMDHENMFWYRQDPGLGLRLIYFSYDVKMKEKGDIPEGYSVSREKKERFSLILESASTNQTSMYLCASNIGGGSYNSPLHFGNGTRLTVT.

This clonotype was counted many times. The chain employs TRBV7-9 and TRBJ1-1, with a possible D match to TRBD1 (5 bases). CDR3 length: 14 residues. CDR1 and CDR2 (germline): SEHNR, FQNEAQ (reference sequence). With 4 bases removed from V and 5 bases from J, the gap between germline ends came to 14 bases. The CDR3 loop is CASSSSGWGTEAFF. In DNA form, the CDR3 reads TGTGCCAGCAGCTCCTCGGGTTGGGGGACTGAAGCTTTCTTT.

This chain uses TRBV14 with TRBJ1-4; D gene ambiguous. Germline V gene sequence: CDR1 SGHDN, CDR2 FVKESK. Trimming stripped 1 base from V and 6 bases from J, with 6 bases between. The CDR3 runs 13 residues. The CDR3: CASSQAGYEKLFF. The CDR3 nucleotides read TGTGCCAGCAGCCAAGCCGGATATGAAAAACTGTTTTTT.

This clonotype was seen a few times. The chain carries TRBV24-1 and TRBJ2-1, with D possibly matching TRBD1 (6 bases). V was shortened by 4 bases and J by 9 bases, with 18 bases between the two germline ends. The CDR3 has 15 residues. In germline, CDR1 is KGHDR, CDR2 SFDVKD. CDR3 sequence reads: CATSEGTRRGGEQFF. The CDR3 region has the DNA TGTGCCACCAGTGAGGGGACCCGGCGAGGGGGTGAGCAGTTCTTC.

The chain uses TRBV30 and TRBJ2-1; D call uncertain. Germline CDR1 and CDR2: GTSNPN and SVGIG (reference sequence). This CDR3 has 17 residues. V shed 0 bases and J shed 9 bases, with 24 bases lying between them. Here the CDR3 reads CAWSVRASLSVNGEQFF. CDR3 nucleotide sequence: TGTGCCTGGAGTGTACGAGCTAGTTTGTCTGTTAATGGTGAGCAGTTCTTC.

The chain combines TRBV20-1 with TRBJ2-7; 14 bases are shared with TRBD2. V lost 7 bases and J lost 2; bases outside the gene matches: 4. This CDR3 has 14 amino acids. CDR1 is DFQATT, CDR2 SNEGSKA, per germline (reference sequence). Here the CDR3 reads CSGTGLAGAYEQYF. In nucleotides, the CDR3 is TGCAGTGGGACGGGACTAGCGGGAGCCTACGAGCAGTACTTC.

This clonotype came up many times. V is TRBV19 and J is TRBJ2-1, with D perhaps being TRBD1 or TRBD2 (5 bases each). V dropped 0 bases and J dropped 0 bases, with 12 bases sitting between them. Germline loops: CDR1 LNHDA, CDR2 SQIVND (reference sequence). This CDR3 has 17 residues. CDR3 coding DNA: TGTGCCAGTAGTATAGATCGGCCAGGGAGCTCCTACAATGAGCAGTTCTTC. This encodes CASSIDRPGSSYNEQFF.

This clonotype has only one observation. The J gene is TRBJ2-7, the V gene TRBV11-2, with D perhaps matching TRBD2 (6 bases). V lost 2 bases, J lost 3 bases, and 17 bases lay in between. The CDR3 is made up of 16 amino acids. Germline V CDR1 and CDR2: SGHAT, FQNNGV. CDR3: CASSLRGRDSFYEQYF. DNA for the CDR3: TGTGCCAGCAGCTTAAGGGGCCGGGACTCGTTCTACGAGCAGTACTTC.

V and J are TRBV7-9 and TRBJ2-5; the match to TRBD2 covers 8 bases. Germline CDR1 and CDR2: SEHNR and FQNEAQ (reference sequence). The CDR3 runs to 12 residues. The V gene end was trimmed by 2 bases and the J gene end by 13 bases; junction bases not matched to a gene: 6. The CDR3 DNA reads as TGTGCCAGCAGCTTACCTGTGGCGGGAGGGTACTTC. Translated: CASSLPVAGGYF.

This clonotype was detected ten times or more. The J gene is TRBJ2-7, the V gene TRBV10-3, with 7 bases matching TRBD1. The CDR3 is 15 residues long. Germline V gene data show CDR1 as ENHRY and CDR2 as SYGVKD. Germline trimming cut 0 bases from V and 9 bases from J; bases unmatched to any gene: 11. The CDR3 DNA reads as TGTGCCATCAGTGAGTCGTCGAGACAGGGCTTTGGGCAGTACTTC. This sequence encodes CAISESSRQGFGQYF.

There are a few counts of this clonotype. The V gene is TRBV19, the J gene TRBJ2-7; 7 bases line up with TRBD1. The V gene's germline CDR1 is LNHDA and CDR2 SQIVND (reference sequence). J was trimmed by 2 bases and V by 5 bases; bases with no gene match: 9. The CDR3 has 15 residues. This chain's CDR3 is CASSSAQGEPYEQYF. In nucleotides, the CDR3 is TGTGCCAGTAGTTCCGCTCAGGGGGAACCCTACGAGCAGTACTTC. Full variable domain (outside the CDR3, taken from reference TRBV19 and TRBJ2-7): DGGITQSPKYLFRKEGQNVTLSCEQNLNHDAMYWYRQDPGQGLRLIYYSQIVNDFQKGDIAEGYSVSREKKESFPLTVTSAQKNPTAFYLCASSSAQGEPYEQYFGPGTRLTVT.

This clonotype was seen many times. DNA of the CDR3: TGCAGTGCTAGCGATACGAAGGGGCAGCTCGGCTACACCTTC. Translating gives CSASDTKGQLGYTF. This chain connects TRBV20-1 to TRBJ1-2; D is perhaps TRBD1 (5 bases). This CDR3 spans 14 amino acids. V lost 3 bases and J 8 bases, leaving 19 bases between the germline ends. Germline V gives CDR1 DFQATT, CDR2 SNEGSKA (reference sequence).

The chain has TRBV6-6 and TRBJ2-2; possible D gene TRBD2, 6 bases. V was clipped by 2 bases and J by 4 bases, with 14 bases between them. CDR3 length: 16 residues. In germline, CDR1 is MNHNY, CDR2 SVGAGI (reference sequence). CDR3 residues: CASSYAGGPGTGELFF. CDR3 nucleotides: TGTGCCAGCAGTTACGCTGGAGGGCCGGGCACCGGGGAGCTGTTTTTT.

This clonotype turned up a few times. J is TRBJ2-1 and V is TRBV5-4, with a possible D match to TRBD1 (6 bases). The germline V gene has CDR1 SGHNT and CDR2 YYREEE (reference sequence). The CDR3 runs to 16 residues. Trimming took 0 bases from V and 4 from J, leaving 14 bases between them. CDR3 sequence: CASSLGGPPRYNEQFF. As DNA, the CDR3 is TGTGCCAGCAGCTTGGGGGGGCCCCCCCGGTACAATGAGCAGTTCTTC.